Reported below is one T cell receptor beta chain. As yet, its antigen is unknown. CDR3 length: 15 amino acids. J gave up 3 bases and V 3 bases, and 6 bases lay outside the gene matches. Germline V gives CDR1 SGHAT, CDR2 FQDESV (reference sequence). The entry originates in a study of cytomegalovirus exposure and HLA in healthy donors. Study-wide points: Available immune exposure information covered CMV serostatus only. In a later analysis, V- and J-gene trimming of beta chains associated with a DCLRE1C missense variant, replicated independently. Several top significant clusters appeared, in a later analysis, to be linked to common viral pathogens.

13 Jbeta primers and 60 Vbeta primers were used for the PCR. Profiled with immunoSEQ multiplex PCR; TCRdb holds only in-frame clones, not every one. Of around 74,000 clones listed, about 80% were seen once; the top ten hold 3% to 3.5%. This TCR derives from a man aged 35 to 55 in good health and CMV-seronegative. Input material: PBMCs. V is TRBV11-1 and J is TRBJ2-7; 9 nucleotides line up with TRBD1. The CDR3 region is CASSLTGQGIYEQYF. DNA of the CDR3: TGTGCCAGCAGCTTGACCGGACAGGGGATCTACGAGCAGTACTTC.